This record concerns one TCR beta chain sequence. The sample is drawn from a study of blood T cell repertoires in COVID-19. The CDR3 contains 14 residues. Germline CDR1 reads MNHEY; CDR2 reads SVGAGI. V lost 5 bases, J lost 4 bases, and 14 bases lay in between. TCRdb keeps only in-frame clones here, not all; method: immunoSEQ multiplex PCR. The sample yields about 120,000 clones, roughly 76% seen once. This clonotype was sampled from a human donor in a cohort sampled during active COVID-19. The rearrangement joins TRBV6-5 to TRBJ1-2; no reliable D call. The specimen was peripheral blood. CDR3 region: CASSTPQASYGYTF. Written as DNA, the CDR3 is TGTGCCAGCAGTACCCCGCAGGCCAGCTATGGCTACACCTTC.